The source of this T cell receptor beta chain is a study of T cell responses to AZD1222 COVID-19 vaccine. Study-level background: Second-dose schedules of about 4 or about 12 weeks were combined.

The germline CDR1 and CDR2 sequences are MNHEY and SVGAGI. The CDR3 runs 15 residues. Trimming cost V 8 bases and J 0 bases; bases outside gene matches: 7. Study findings and constraints: None of the repertoires were sampled until the peak T cell response had passed. Dominant at 160-218 and 743-854, vaccine-associated CD4 TCRs also spanned spike. Females made up more of the donors, who were largely white British, and clonal diversity may have come out too low.

Profiled with immunoSEQ multiplex PCR; TCRdb holds only in-frame clones, not every one. The sample holds approximately 160,000 clones, 93% seen once. Details on this clone: Its specificity is unknown.

This receptor was taken from an adult in good health. J is TRBJ1-5 and V is TRBV6-5, with 7 bases fitting TRBD1. Source: peripheral blood, taken on day 0 of AZD1222 vaccination. The CDR3 sequence: CASGATGHSNQPQHF. CDR3 sequence (DNA): TGTGCCAGCGGCGCGACAGGGCATAGCAATCAGCCCCAGCATTTT.